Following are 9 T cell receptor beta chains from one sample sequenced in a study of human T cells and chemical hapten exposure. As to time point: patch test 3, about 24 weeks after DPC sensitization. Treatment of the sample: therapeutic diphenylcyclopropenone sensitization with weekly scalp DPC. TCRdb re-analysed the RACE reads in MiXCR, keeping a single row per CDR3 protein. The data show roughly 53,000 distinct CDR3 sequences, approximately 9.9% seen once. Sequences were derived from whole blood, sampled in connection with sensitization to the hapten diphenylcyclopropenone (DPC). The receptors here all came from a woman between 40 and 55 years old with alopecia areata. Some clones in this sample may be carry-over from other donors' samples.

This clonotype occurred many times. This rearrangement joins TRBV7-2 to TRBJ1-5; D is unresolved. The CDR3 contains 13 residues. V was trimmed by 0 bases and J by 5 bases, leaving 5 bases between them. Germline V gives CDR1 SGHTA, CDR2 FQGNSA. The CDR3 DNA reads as TGTGCCAGCAGCTTAGCTCCGGATCAGCCCCAGCATTTT. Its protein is CASSLAPDQPQHF.

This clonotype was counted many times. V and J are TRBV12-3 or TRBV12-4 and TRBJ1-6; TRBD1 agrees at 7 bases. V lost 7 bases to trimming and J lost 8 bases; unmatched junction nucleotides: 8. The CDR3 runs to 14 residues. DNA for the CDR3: TGTGCCAGCAACGTACAGGGGATGGATTCACCCCTCCACTTT. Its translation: CASNVQGMDSPLHF.

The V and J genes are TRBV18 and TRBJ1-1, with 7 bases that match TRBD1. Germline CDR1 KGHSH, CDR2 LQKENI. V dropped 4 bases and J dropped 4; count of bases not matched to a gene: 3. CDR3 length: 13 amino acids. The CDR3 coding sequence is TGTGCCAGCTCACGACGACAGGGCACTGAAGCTTTCTTT. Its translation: CASSRRQGTEAFF.

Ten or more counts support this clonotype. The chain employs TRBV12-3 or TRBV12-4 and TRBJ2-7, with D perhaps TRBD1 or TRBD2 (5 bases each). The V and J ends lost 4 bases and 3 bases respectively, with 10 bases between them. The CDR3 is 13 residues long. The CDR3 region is CASSSVGVYEQYF. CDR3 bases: TGTGCCAGCAGTTCCGTGGGGGTCTACGAGCAGTACTTC.

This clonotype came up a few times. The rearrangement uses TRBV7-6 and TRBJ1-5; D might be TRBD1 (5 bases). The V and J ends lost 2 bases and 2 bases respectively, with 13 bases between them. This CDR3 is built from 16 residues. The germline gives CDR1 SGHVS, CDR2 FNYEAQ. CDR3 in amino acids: CASSLLAGSGNQPQHF. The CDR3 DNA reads TGTGCCAGCAGCTTATTGGCAGGGAGTGGCAATCAGCCCCAGCATTTT. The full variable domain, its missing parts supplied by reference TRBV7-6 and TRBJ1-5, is GAGVSQSPRYKVTKRGQDVALRCDPISGHVSLYWYRQALGQGPEFLTYFNYEAQQDKSGLPNDRFSAERPEGSISTLTIQRTEQRDSAMYRCASSLLAGSGNQPQHFGDGTRLSIL.

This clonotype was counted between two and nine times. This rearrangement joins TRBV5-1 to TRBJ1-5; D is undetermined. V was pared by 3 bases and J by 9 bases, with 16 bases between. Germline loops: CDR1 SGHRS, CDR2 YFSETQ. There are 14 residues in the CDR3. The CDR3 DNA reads TGCGCCAGCAGCTACGACCCAGCAAGTACGCCCCAGCATTTT. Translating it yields CASSYDPASTPQHF.

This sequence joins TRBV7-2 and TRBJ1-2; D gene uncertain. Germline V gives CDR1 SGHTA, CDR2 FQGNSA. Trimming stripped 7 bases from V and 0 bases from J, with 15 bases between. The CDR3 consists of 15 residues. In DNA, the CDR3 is TGTGCCAGCACCGTCAGCAGGACCACTAACTATGGCTACACCTTC. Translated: CASTVSRTTNYGYTF.

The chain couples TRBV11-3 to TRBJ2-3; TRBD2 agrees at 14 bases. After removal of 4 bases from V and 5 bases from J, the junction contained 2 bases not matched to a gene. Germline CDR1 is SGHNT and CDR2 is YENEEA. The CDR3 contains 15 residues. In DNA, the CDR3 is TGTGCCAGCAGCTCAGGGACTAGCGGGGGAGATACGCAGTATTTT. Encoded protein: CASSSGTSGGDTQYF.

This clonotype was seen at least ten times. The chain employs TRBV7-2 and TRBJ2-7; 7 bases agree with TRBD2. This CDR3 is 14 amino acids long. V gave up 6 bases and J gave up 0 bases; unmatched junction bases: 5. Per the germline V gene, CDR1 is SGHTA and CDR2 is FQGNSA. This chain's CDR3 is CASRPGGSSYEQYF. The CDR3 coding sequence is TGTGCCAGCAGGCCGGGGGGAAGCTCCTACGAGCAGTACTTC.